The source of this TCR beta chain is a study of T-cell memory formation after mild COVID-19. Study-level results: Certain responding clones were present in pre-infection memory, suggesting participation of cross-reactive memory. Later expanders leaned toward CD4+, whereas clones contracting from day 15 to 85 were balanced CD4/CD8.

5'RACE primed at constant segments yielded TCR alpha and TCR beta cDNA libraries bearing sample barcodes and UMIs. Each CDR3 protein gets one entry after TCRdb re-called the 5' RACE reads with MiXCR. The sample lists 110,000 to 150,000 distinct CDR3 sequences, less than 25% seen once, with approximately 25% in the top ten. Concerning this clonotype: Its cognate antigen is unknown.

The receptor was derived from an adult woman who had mild COVID-19 (a few samples of this study predate the infection). Cell type and time point are not known. Sequenced sample: PBMCs or a T cell subset sorted from them (not recorded which).

The CDR3 loop is CASSETGGVSGEQYF. The CDR3 DNA reads TGTGCCAGCAGTGAGACAGGGGGCGTCTCTGGCGAGCAGTACTTC. The gene calls are TRBV12-3 or TRBV12-4 and TRBJ2-7; 10 nucleotides agree with TRBD1. CDR3 length equals 15 residues. J gave up 6 bases and V 5 bases, and 10 bases lay outside the gene matches.